A selection of T cell receptor beta chains follows, all from one sample in a study of OX40 agonist ivuxolimab in advanced cancers. Only in-frame clones appear in the TCRdb table, and some are missing; sequencing was by immunoSEQ multiplex PCR. The sample gives some 25,000 clones, roughly 80% of which show up once; under 25% is in the top ten. The sample here was CD4+ or CD8+ T cells sorted from blood, taken in a trial of the OX40 agonist ivuxolimab. The receptors were sampled from an adult with an advanced solid tumor such as melanoma, head and neck, liver or kidney cancer. Both conserved end residues are part of each CDR3. D genes are given only for firm matches. Only some rows state a clone size, as once, few, many or a class for expanded clones.

V gene: TRBV19
clone size: -
J gene: TRBJ2-7
D gene: -
CDR3 DNA: TGTGCCAGTATGGGGGCTAGCTACGAGCAGTACTTC
CDR3 protein: CASMGASYEQYF

V gene: TRBV7-9
clone size: -
J gene: TRBJ2-7
D gene: TRBD2
CDR3 DNA: TGTGCCAGCAGCTCGACGGGTAGCGGGCATTACTCCTACGAGCAGTACTTC
CDR3 protein: CASSSTGSGHYSYEQYF

V gene: TRBV7-3
clone size: -
J gene: TRBJ2-2
D gene: -
CDR3 DNA: TGTGCCAGCAGCCTCAGGGGCGCGGGAGTCGGCACCGGGGAGCTGTTTTTT
CDR3 protein: CASSLRGAGVGTGELFF

V gene: TRBV5-1
clone size: medium-sized
J gene: TRBJ2-7
D gene: -
CDR3 DNA: TGCGCCAGCAGATCAGGGTGGGAGCAGTACTTC
CDR3 protein: CASRSGWEQYF

V gene: TRBV5-4
clone size: -
J gene: TRBJ2-3
D gene: -
CDR3 DNA: TGTGCCAGCAGCTTGGACGCTCTTCACGATACGCAGTATTTT
CDR3 protein: CASSLDALHDTQYF

V gene: TRBV6-1
clone size: -
J gene: TRBJ2-1
D gene: -
CDR3 DNA: TGTGCCAGCAGTGAACGCGCGGTGCTAGTGAGCTCCTACAATGAGCAGTTCTTC
CDR3 protein: CASSERAVLVSSYNEQFF

V gene: TRBV21-1
clone size: -
J gene: TRBJ2-1
D gene: -
CDR3 DNA: TGTGCCAGCAGCAAATGGGACCGGACAGGGAAAATAGTCTATGAGCAGTTCTTC
CDR3 protein: CASSKWDRTGKIVYEQFF

V gene: TRBV29-1
clone size: -
J gene: TRBJ1-2
D gene: -
CDR3 DNA: TGCAGCGTTGAACTCCGGGTCAGGGACTATGGCTACACCTTC
CDR3 protein: CSVELRVRDYGYTF

V gene: TRBV7-2
clone size: -
J gene: TRBJ1-2
D gene: -
CDR3 DNA: TGTGCCAGTTGGGATGGGAGGGGCTATGGCTACACCTTC
CDR3 protein: CASWDGRGYGYTF

V gene: TRBV6-6
clone size: -
J gene: TRBJ2-7
D gene: -
CDR3 DNA: TGTGCCAGCAGTTACGTTCAGGAAACCTACGAGCAGTACTTC
CDR3 protein: CASSYVQETYEQYF

V gene: TRBV27
clone size: -
J gene: TRBJ2-7
D gene: TRBD1
CDR3 DNA: TGTGCCAGCAGTTTCGGTGGGACAGGTCCCTACGAGCAGTACTTC
CDR3 protein: CASSFGGTGPYEQYF

V gene: TRBV7-6
clone size: -
J gene: TRBJ2-2
D gene: TRBD2
CDR3 DNA: TGTGCCAGCAGCTCTTTCACCGACACTAGCGGGAGACCCGACGGGGAGCTGTTTTTT
CDR3 protein: CASSSFTDTSGRPDGELFF